This TCR beta chain is drawn from a study of T cells in Graves' hyperthyroidism and ophthalmopathy. Trimming cost V 0 bases and J 3 bases, with 5 bases left between them. The CDR3 is made up of 13 amino acids. The germline CDR1 and CDR2 sequences are LGHDT and YNNKEL (reference sequence). RNA transcripts gave rise to amplified TCR beta CDR3 regions. A first-round RT-PCR of the TCR CDR3 used the HTBI primer set. TCRdb processed the multiplex PCR reads anew with MiXCR; each CDR3 protein has one entry. This sample has about 640,000 distinct CDR3 sequences, with about 14% found just once. Researchers barred patients who had uncontrolled infection, other autoimmune disease, pregnancy or lactation.

The chain carries TRBV3-1 and TRBJ1-1; D is ambiguous. The sequenced sample was blood. The sequence was obtained from a woman between 50 and 59 years old with Graves' ophthalmopathy. The CDR3 sequence: CASSQELYTEAFF. For the CDR3, the DNA is TGTGCCAGCAGCCAAGAACTATACACTGAAGCTTTCTTT. Complete variable domain (other parts from reference TRBV3-1 and TRBJ1-1): DTAVSQTPKYLVTQMGNDKSIKCEQNLGHDTMYWYKQDSKKFLKIMFSYNNKELIINETVPNRFSPKSPDKAHLNLHINSLELGDSAVYFCASSQELYTEAFFGQGTRLTVV.